This is a list of T cell receptor beta chains from one sample in a study of T cell responses to AZD1222 COVID-19 vaccine. TCRdb's table, derived via immunoSEQ multiplex PCR, lists solely in-frame clones and lacks some. The sample gives 100,000 to 150,000 clones, 89% of which show up once; more than 4% is in the top ten. The sample in question was peripheral blood, obtained on day 0 of AZD1222 vaccination. These receptors all stem from an adult in good health. The CDR3 runs from the conserved cysteine through the conserved F or W. A D gene is named only where the DNA matches it firmly. Clone size is stated in some rows and not others, as once, few, many or a class when expanded.

clone_size j_call d_call v_call cdr3_aa cdr3_nt
NA TRBJ1-1 NA TRBV10-3 CAIRRPPWETRNTEAFF TGTGCCATCAGGAGGCCCCCTTGGGAAACTAGAAACACTGAAGCTTTCTTT
NA TRBJ1-3 TRBD1 TRBV18 CASSPTAGGSTFQFSGNTIYF TGTGCCAGCTCACCAACGGCAGGGGGTTCTACCTTCCAATTCTCTGGAAACACCATATATTTT
medium-sized TRBJ2-1 NA TRBV21-1 CASSLLAGLAGADEQFF TGTGCCAGCAGCCTACTGGCCGGACTAGCGGGAGCGGATGAGCAGTTCTTC
NA TRBJ2-1 NA TRBV4-3 CASPLGGGHNEQFF TGCGCCAGCCCCCTAGGAGGGGGACACAATGAGCAGTTCTTC
once TRBJ1-6 NA TRBV5-1 CASSSGIGNSPLHF TGCGCCAGCAGCTCAGGGATCGGGAATTCACCCCTCCACTTT
NA TRBJ1-3 TRBD1 TRBV7-3 CASSFNRGPGNTIYF TGTGCCAGCAGTTTCAACAGGGGGCCTGGAAACACCATATATTTT
NA TRBJ2-1 NA TRBV7-2 CASSDSRNNEQFF TGTGCCAGCTCTGATTCTCGGAACAATGAGCAGTTCTTC
once TRBJ2-7 NA TRBV28 CASSERVGAYEQYF TGTGCCAGCAGCGAACGCGTAGGGGCATACGAGCAGTACTTC
NA TRBJ1-1 NA TRBV10-1 CASSESRGGNTEAFF TGCGCCAGCAGTGAGTCTCGGGGCGGGAACACTGAAGCTTTCTTT
NA TRBJ1-5 TRBD1 TRBV12-3/TRBV12-4 CASSPTGQQPQHF TGTGCCAGCAGCCCGACAGGGCAACAGCCCCAGCATTTT
NA TRBJ2-1 TRBD2 TRBV19 CASSMTLAGGENEQFF TGTGCCAGTAGTATGACCCTAGCGGGAGGGGAGAATGAGCAGTTCTTC
NA TRBJ2-2 NA TRBV7-9 CASSPMGAGGTGELFF TGTGCCAGCAGCCCTATGGGGGCTGGTGGCACCGGGGAGCTGTTTTTT
NA TRBJ2-5 NA TRBV3-1/TRBV3-2 CASSLQRETQYF TGTGCCAGCAGCCTGCAACGGGAGACCCAGTACTTC
NA TRBJ1-6 TRBD1 TRBV5-5 CASSTGTGQRSPLHF TGTGCCAGCAGCACTGGGACAGGGCAGCGATCACCCCTCCACTTT
NA TRBJ2-1 NA TRBV19 CASSTNRGGSYNEQFF TGTGCCAGTAGTACTAACAGGGGAGGCTCCTACAATGAGCAGTTCTTC
NA TRBJ2-7 NA TRBV3-1/TRBV3-2 CASSQGWDNSYEQYF TGTGCCAGCAGCCAAGGGTGGGATAACTCCTACGAGCAGTACTTC
NA TRBJ1-1 TRBD1 TRBV6-5 CASSPRDSAEAFF TGTGCCAGCAGTCCGAGGGACAGTGCTGAAGCTTTCTTT
once TRBJ2-7 TRBD1 TRBV24-1 CATSDSRGRRNEQYF TGTGCCACCAGTGATTCGAGGGGGCGCAGAAACGAGCAGTACTTC
NA TRBJ2-1 NA TRBV27 CASSLQLVSYNEQFF TGTGCCAGCAGTTTACAGCTCGTTTCCTACAATGAGCAGTTCTTC
NA TRBJ2-1 TRBD2 TRBV2 CASSSGSAVGTRAYNEQFF TGTGCCAGCAGCTCAGGGTCCGCTGTTGGGACTAGGGCCTACAATGAGCAGTTCTTC